This TCR beta chain appears in the sequencing data of a study of blood T cell repertoires in COVID-19. Turning to the study itself: Samples taken during acute and convalescent COVID-19 were collected in the United States, Italy and Spain.

The study assigned cohorts using participant-reported clinical history. The authors' processing: Amplification from reference gene primers served as the basis for estimated nucleated cell counts. Here immunoSEQ multiplex PCR was the method, and the copy in TCRdb shows in-frame clones only, minus some. The V and J calls and clone size were taken over from that table, and D and trimming were inferred from the DNA. The table shows over 300,000 clones, with 89% occurring only once. This clone occurred once. This CDR3 region has 13 residues. The germline gives CDR1 LNHDA, CDR2 SQIVND (reference sequence). Trimming shortened V by 5 bases and J by 4 bases, and 9 bases separated the two germline ends.

The chain links TRBV19 to TRBJ1-5; no clear D. This TCR was sampled from a woman in her forties who had recovered from COVID-19. Sequencing was carried out using PBMCs or T cells enriched from blood (not recorded which). CDR3 DNA: TGTGCCAGTAGTTTCTCAGTTAATCAGCCCCAGCATTTT. It yields the protein CASSFSVNQPQHF.